The sequence of this T cell receptor (beta chain) was determined in a study of T cell clones after liver transplantation. Across the study: A pre-transplant mixed lymphocyte reaction with TCRbeta sequencing defined graft-donor-reactive clones followed in post-transplant blood. Tolerant meant at least one year fully off immunosuppression without liver enzymes above twice normal. Graft-donor-reactive sequences were compared with third-party-reactive TCRbeta sequences from pre-transplant mixed lymphocyte reactions.

The CDR3 is 15 residues long. Trimming left V 2 bases short and J 4 bases short, with 13 bases between. Per germline, CDR1 LGHNA and CDR2 YNFKEQ. Here immunoSEQ multiplex PCR was the method, and the copy in TCRdb shows in-frame clones only, minus some. Of about 45,000 clones listed, 86% are singletons. This clonotype was sampled from a human patient who received a liver transplant. The graft donor may account for some of the T cells. The chain links TRBV4-2 to TRBJ2-3; D tentatively fits TRBD1 or TRBD2 (6 bases each). Source: CD4+ T cells from blood, taken 24 months after liver transplant. CDR3 in amino acids: CASSQHHREADTQYF. The CDR3 DNA reads as TGTGCCAGCAGCCAACACCACAGGGAGGCAGATACGCAGTATTTT.